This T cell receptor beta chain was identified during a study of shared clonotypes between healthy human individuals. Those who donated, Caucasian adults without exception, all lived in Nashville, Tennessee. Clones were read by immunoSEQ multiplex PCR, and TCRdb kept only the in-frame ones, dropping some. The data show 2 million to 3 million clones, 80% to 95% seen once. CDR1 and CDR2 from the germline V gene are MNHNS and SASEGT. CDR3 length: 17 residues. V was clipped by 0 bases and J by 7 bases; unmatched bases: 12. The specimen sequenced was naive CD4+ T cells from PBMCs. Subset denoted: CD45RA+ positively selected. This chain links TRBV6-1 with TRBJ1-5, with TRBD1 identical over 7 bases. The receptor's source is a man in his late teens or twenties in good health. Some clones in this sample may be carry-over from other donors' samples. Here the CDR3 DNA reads TGTGCCAGCAGTGAAGCGCTTGGTAGGGGGCCTGACCAGCCCCAGCATTTT. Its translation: CASSEALGRGPDQPQHF.